This T cell receptor (beta chain) was identified in a study of T cell responses to AZD1222 COVID-19 vaccine. General study results and limits: Unmutated variant regions reportedly attract nearly half of all spike-specific TCRs. CD4 TCRs associated with vaccination spanned spike, dominating at 160-218 and 743-854. White British ancestry dominated among donors, who included more females, and clonal diversity was possibly underestimated.

The CDR3 contains 14 residues. Losses at the gene ends were 2 bases for V and 3 bases for J; bases not matched to a gene: 1. Germline loops: CDR1 WSHSY, CDR2 SAAADI. Comment on this clone: What it binds is unknown.

This table comes from immunoSEQ multiplex PCR, and its TCRdb copy is limited to in-frame clones, with some not included. The table lists around 100,000 clones, around 87% of them singletons. Here the sequenced sample was peripheral blood, taken 28 days after the second AZD1222 dose. V is TRBV10-2 and J is TRBJ1-1, with 9 positions matching TRBD1. The source of this sequence is an adult who received the AZD1222 COVID-19 vaccine. For the CDR3, the DNA is TGCGCCAGCAGTGAGGGACAGGGGTACACTGAAGCTTTCTTT. It specifies CASSEGQGYTEAFF.